This T cell receptor (beta chain) was profiled in a study of shared clonotypes between healthy human individuals. CDR1 is SGHTA, CDR2 FQGNSA, per germline. This CDR3 spans 14 amino acids. Trimming took 5 bases from V and 2 from J, leaving 13 bases between them. Comment on this clone: Its antigen remains unidentified. The same CDR3 can be traced to other DNA sequences in this sample.

Method: immunoSEQ multiplex PCR; TCRdb's copy keeps in-frame clones and lacks some. The sample contains approximately 1,500,000 clones, roughly 96% of which appear only once. Study outcomes and limitations: Generation of non-shared clonotypes was less probable than generation of clonotypes shared by all four donors.

Sequencing was done on a sample of naive CD4+ T cells sorted from blood. Regarding subset: CD45RA+ positively selected. This receptor was identified in a man aged 25-40 years in good health. The genes are TRBV7-2 and TRBJ2-7; tentatively, D is TRBD1 (6 bases). In DNA, the CDR3 is TGTGCCAGCAGCCGGGACCGGGACACCTACGAGCAGTACTTC. Translated, it gives CASSRDRDTYEQYF.